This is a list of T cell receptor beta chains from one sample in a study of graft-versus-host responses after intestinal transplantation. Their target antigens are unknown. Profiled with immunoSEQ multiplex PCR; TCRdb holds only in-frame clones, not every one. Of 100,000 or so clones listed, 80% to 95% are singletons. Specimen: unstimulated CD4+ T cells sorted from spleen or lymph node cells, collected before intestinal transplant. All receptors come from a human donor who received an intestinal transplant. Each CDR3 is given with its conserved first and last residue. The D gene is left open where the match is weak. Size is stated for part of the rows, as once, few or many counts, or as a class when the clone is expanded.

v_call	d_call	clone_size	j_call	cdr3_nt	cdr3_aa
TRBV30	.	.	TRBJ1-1	TGTGCCTTCACGACTGAGATGAACACTGAAGCTTTCTTT	CAFTTEMNTEAFF
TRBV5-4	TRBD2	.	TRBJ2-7	TGTGCCAGCAGCGTGACTAGCGGGAGCCCCCTTCCCTACGAGCAGTACTTC	CASSVTSGSPLPYEQYF
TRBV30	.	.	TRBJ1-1	TGTGCCTGGATGACTTACACTGAAGCTTTCTTT	CAWMTYTEAFF
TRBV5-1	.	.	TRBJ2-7	TGCGCCAGCAGCTGGGGGACGATCGCGGGGTACGAGCAGTACTTC	CASSWGTIAGYEQYF
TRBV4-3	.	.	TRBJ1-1	TGCGCCAGCAGCCATGTTAAGAACACTGAAGCTTTCTTT	CASSHVKNTEAFF
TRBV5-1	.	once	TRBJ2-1	TGCGCCAGCAGCCCGACACCCGATAAGTCCTACAATGAGCAGTTCTTC	CASSPTPDKSYNEQFF
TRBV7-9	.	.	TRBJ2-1	TGTGCCAGCAGCTTAGCCCGAGCGTACAATGAGCAGTTCTTC	CASSLARAYNEQFF
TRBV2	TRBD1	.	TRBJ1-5	TGTGCCAGCAGTGAAGGCAGGGGGCGAAGTCAGCCCCAGCATTTT	CASSEGRGRSQPQHF
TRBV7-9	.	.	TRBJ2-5	TGTGCCAGCAGCTTAGATAACAGGGTCGTGGAGACCCAGTACTTC	CASSLDNRVVETQYF
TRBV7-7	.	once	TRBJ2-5	TGTGCCAGCAGCTTGGGGGCCGGGACCCAAGAGACCCAGTACTTC	CASSLGAGTQETQYF
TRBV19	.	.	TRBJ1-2	TGTGCCAGTAGTAAACGGACTGACACTAACTATGGCTACACCTTC	CASSKRTDTNYGYTF
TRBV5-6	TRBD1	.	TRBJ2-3	TGTGCCAGCAGCGGTAAACCGGGACAGCTCACAGATACGCAGTATTTT	CASSGKPGQLTDTQYF
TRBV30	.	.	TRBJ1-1	TGTGCCTGGAGTACTGTAGAAGCTTTCTTT	CAWSTVEAFF
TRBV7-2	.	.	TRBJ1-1	TGTGCCAGCAGCTCCCGGGAGGCCTATGAAGCTTTCTTT	CASSSREAYEAFF
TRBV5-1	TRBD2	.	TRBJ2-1	TGCGCCAGCAGCCCTCGGCACGGGACTAGCGGGAGCGAGGAGCAGTTCTTC	CASSPRHGTSGSEEQFF
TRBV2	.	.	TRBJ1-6	TGTGCCAGCAGTGGGAGCTCCTATAATTCACCCCTCCACTTT	CASSGSSYNSPLHF
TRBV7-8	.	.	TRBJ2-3	TGTGCCAGCAGCGCCAGACGTTCGGACTCACGAACAGATACGCAGTATTTT	CASSARRSDSRTDTQYF
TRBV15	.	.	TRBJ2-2	TGTGCCACCAGCTATAATACCGGGGAGCTGTTTTTT	CATSYNTGELFF
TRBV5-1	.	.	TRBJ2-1	TGCGCCAGCCGACTTACAGGGCTATACAATGAGCAGTTCTTC	CASRLTGLYNEQFF
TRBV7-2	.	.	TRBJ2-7	TGTGCCAGCAGCTTGGGCGGGGCGCCCTACGAGCAGTACTTC	CASSLGGAPYEQYF
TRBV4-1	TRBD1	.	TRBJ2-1	TGCGCCAGCAGCCGAGCAGCAGGGGGCGCTGGCCATGAGCAGTTCTTC	CASSRAAGGAGHEQFF
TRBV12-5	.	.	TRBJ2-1	TGTGCTAGTGGTTTGGTACGTGCGGGTTATAGCTACAATGAGCAGTTCTTC	CASGLVRAGYSYNEQFF
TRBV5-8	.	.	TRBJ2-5	TGTGCCAGCAGCGCTACAGGGTGGGGACAAGAGACCCAGTACTTC	CASSATGWGQETQYF
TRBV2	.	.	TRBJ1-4	TGTGCCAGCAGTGATTACAAGAATGAAAAACTGTTTTTT	CASSDYKNEKLFF
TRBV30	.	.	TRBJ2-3	TGTGCCTGGAGTGCAGGGTCGGCAGATACGCAGTATTTT	CAWSAGSADTQYF
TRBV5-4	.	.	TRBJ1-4	TGTGCCAGCAGCTTGCGAACCGGTTGGACTAATGAAAAACTGTTTTTT	CASSLRTGWTNEKLFF
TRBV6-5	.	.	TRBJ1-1	TGTGCCAGCAGTTACTCGTTTCAGGGTTTGACTGAAGCTTTCTTT	CASSYSFQGLTEAFF
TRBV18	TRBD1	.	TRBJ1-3	TGTGCCAGCTCACCGACAGGGTCAAGTGGAAACACCATATATTTT	CASSPTGSSGNTIYF
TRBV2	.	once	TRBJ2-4	TGTGCCAGCAGGTTGTTCCGGGAGCCGGTCAAAAACATTCAGTACTTC	CASRLFREPVKNIQYF